The 30 T cell receptor beta chains reported below all come from one sample, sequenced in a study of T cells in Graves' hyperthyroidism and ophthalmopathy. RNA transcripts provided the source from which TCR beta CDR3 regions were amplified. Carried out on the TCR CDR3, a first-round RT-PCR used the HTBI primer set. TCRdb reanalysed the multiplex PCR reads using MiXCR and keeps one entry per CDR3 protein. The sample lists over 650,000 distinct CDR3 sequences; 45% were seen once. Specimen: peripheral blood or thyroid tissue (not recorded which). The receptors originated from an adult man with Graves' disease, either hyperthyroidism or ophthalmopathy (not recorded which).

J is TRBJ2-5 and V is TRBV12-3 or TRBV12-4; 11 nucleotides agree with TRBD2. This CDR3 contains 15 residues. J lost 2 bases, V lost 6 bases, and 5 bases had no gene match. For the CDR3, the DNA is TGTGCCAGCAGCCCACTAGCGGGGGCTCAAGAGACCCAGTACTTC. Translated, it gives CASSPLAGAQETQYF.

This clonotype was detected many times. J is TRBJ2-5 and V is TRBV7-6; D is unresolved. CDR3 length equals 13 residues. Germline CDR1 and CDR2: SGHVS and FNYEAQ. The V end was cut by 5 bases, the J end by 5 bases, with 12 bases between. CDR3 region: CASSTPGPETQYF. The CDR3, as DNA: TGTGCCAGCAGCACACCCGGCCCTGAGACCCAGTACTTC.

J is TRBJ2-3 and V is TRBV7-9; the D gene is possibly TRBD1 (6 bases). The V gene lost 4 bases and the J gene lost 2 bases, with 10 bases spanning the gap. The length of the CDR3 is 14 residues. Germline assignment: CDR1 SEHNR and CDR2 FQNEAQ (reference sequence). CDR3 protein: CASSSDRSTDTQYF. CDR3 DNA: TGTGCCAGCAGCTCCGACAGGTCCACAGATACGCAGTATTTT.

The rearrangement uses TRBV12-3 or TRBV12-4 and TRBJ1-1, with unresolved D. This CDR3 region has 14 residues. V shed 2 bases and J shed 1 base, with 8 bases lying between them. In DNA, the CDR3 is TGTGCCAGCAGTTTATCGGTCGGGAACACTGAAGCTTTCTTT. Translated, it gives CASSLSVGNTEAFF.

The CDR3 DNA follows: TGTGCCAGCAGCCAACTTCGGCGGGTCCCGGATGAGCAGTTCTTC. It encodes CASSQLRRVPDEQFF. The chain carries TRBV5-4 and TRBJ2-1; a possible D gene is TRBD2 (5 bases). Trimming took off 4 bases at V and 8 bases at J, with 19 bases between the two ends. This CDR3 region has 15 residues. CDR1 and CDR2 (germline): SGHNT, YYREEE (reference sequence).

This clonotype has at least ten counts. V is TRBV7-4 and J is TRBJ2-7, with unresolved D. V was pared by 1 base and J by 1 base, with 14 bases between. Looked up from germline, CDR1 is SGHVT and CDR2 is SQSDAQ. The CDR3 loop spans 16 amino acids. For the CDR3, the DNA is TGTGCCAGCAGCTTAGTTTCGCTGCAACTATCCTACGAGCAGTACTTC. This sequence encodes CASSLVSLQLSYEQYF.

This clonotype was recorded a few times. The chain is built from TRBV5-1 and TRBJ1-2; D is unresolved. V lost 0 bases and J 8 bases, leaving 17 bases between the germline ends. This CDR3 has 15 amino acids. Germline assignment: CDR1 SGHRS and CDR2 YFSETQ. The CDR3 region is CASSLEGGQGRGYTF. The CDR3 DNA sequence: TGCGCCAGCAGCTTGGAGGGCGGCCAAGGTCGAGGCTACACCTTC.

This clonotype was seen only once. The CDR3 spells CSASPSGAGYGYTF. As DNA, the CDR3 is TGCAGTGCTAGCCCGTCGGGGGCCGGCTATGGCTACACCTTC. The chain is built from TRBV20-1 and TRBJ1-2; D might be TRBD1 (6 bases). CDR3 length: 14 amino acids. V dropped 3 bases and J dropped 4 bases, with 15 bases sitting between them. Germline assignment: CDR1 DFQATT and CDR2 SNEGSKA (reference sequence).

The chain is built from TRBV12-3 or TRBV12-4 and TRBJ1-5; 8 nucleotides match TRBD1. This CDR3 spans 14 amino acids. Trimming cost V 6 bases and J 6 bases; bases outside gene matches: 7. CDR3 loop: CASSTSGGGQPQHF. In nucleotides, the CDR3 is TGTGCCAGCAGCACCTCAGGGGGCGGTCAGCCCCAGCATTTT.

This clonotype was picked up many times. The chain couples TRBV20-1 to TRBJ1-5, with 10 bases fitting TRBD1. The J segment lost 3 bases and the V segment lost 6 bases, leaving 5 bases of the junction unmatched. This CDR3 spans 14 amino acids. The V gene's germline CDR1 is DFQATT and CDR2 SNEGSKA (reference sequence). The CDR3 sequence is CSASGTGVNQPQHF. In nucleotides, the CDR3 is TGCAGTGCGTCCGGGACAGGGGTCAATCAGCCCCAGCATTTT.

V is TRBV5-1 and J is TRBJ1-1; D might be TRBD1 (6 bases). Germline loops: CDR1 SGHRS, CDR2 YFSETQ. The germline V and J ends were trimmed by 4 bases and 2 bases, with 15 bases remaining between them. CDR3 length: 15 residues. In DNA form, the CDR3 reads TGCGCCAGCAGCCCCGGGGGGGCGAGAAACACTGAAGCTTTCTTT. Encoded protein: CASSPGGARNTEAFF.

The rearrangement joins TRBV2 to TRBJ2-2, with TRBD2 matching 7 bases. This CDR3 is 15 amino acids long. J was trimmed by 0 bases and V by 7 bases; bases with no gene match: 5. Germline CDR1 SNHLY, CDR2 FYNNEI. CDR3 nucleotides: TGTGCCAGCACCATGGGGACTACGAACACCGGGGAGCTGTTTTTT. This sequence encodes CASTMGTTNTGELFF. The full variable domain, rest sourced from reference TRBV2 and TRBJ2-2, is EPEVTQTPSHQVTQMGQEVILRCVPISNHLYFYWYRQILGQKVEFLVSFYNNEISEKSEIFDDQFSVERPDGSNFTLKIRSTKLEDSAMYFCASTMGTTNTGELFFGEGSRLTVL.

The chain has TRBV19 and TRBJ1-5; possible D gene TRBD1, 5 bases. The CDR3 covers 15 residues. Germline V CDR1 and CDR2: LNHDA, SQIVND (reference sequence). Trimming removed 5 bases from V and 4 bases from J, with 15 bases in between. CDR3 sequence: CASSGDGVWNQPQHF. The CDR3 DNA reads TGTGCCAGTAGTGGGGACGGGGTTTGGAATCAGCCCCAGCATTTT.

The rearrangement joins TRBV25-1 to TRBJ2-7, with a possible D match to TRBD1 (5 bases). The CDR3 spans 15 residues. Trimming cost V 3 bases and J 3 bases, with 15 bases left between them. CDR1 is MGHDK, CDR2 SYGVNS, per germline. CDR3 nucleotide sequence: TGTGCCAGCAGTGACGCTTCAGGGCTCGGCTACGAGCAGTACTTC. Residues: CASSDASGLGYEQYF.

A few counts support this clonotype. The J gene is TRBJ2-7, the V gene TRBV19, with D possibly TRBD1 on 6 matching bases. The CDR3 covers 13 residues. The V end was cut by 4 bases, the J end by 4 bases, with 11 bases between. Germline CDR1 is LNHDA and CDR2 is SQIVND (reference sequence). CDR3 sequence reads: CASSSAQGYEQYF. The CDR3 DNA reads as TGTGCCAGTAGTAGCGCACAGGGTTACGAGCAGTACTTC.

This clonotype came up a few times. This chain links TRBV29-1 with TRBJ2-7; tentatively, D is TRBD2 (6 bases). CDR3 size: 13 residues. Germline V gene data show CDR1 as SQVTM and CDR2 as ANQGSEA. Deletions cut 7 bases from V and 2 bases from J, with 15 bases between. CDR3 sequence (DNA): TGCAGCGCCGGCCCTACGGGGGCCTACGAGCAGTACTTC. Translating it yields CSAGPTGAYEQYF.

Many counts were recorded for this clonotype. The genes are TRBV6-5 and TRBJ1-5; possible D gene TRBD1, 6 bases. The ends were cut back, 7 bases at V and 1 base at J, with 8 bases in the middle. This CDR3 is built from 13 residues. Germline V gene data show CDR1 as MNHEY and CDR2 as SVGAGI. DNA of the CDR3: TGTGCCAGCACTACAGGGAGCAATCAGCCCCAGCATTTT. Amino acids: CASTTGSNQPQHF.

The rearrangement links TRBV7-9 to TRBJ1-2; 9 bases line up with TRBD1. The V and J ends lost 5 bases and 2 bases, in that order; junction bases with no gene match: 3. This CDR3 spans 14 amino acids. Looked up from germline, CDR1 is SEHNR and CDR2 is FQNEAQ (reference sequence). CDR3 nucleotide sequence: TGTGCCAGCAGCGCACAGGGGGCAAACTATGGCTACACCTTC. Its protein product is CASSAQGANYGYTF.

There are many counts of this clonotype. This rearrangement joins TRBV2 to TRBJ1-2; the D gene is possibly TRBD1 (5 bases). V was cut by 3 bases and J by 3 bases, with 8 bases left in between. In germline, CDR1 is SNHLY, CDR2 FYNNEI. The CDR3 length is 13 residues. Written as DNA, the CDR3 is TGTGCCAGCAGTGAGGGACTTCACTATGGCTACACCTTC. Protein: CASSEGLHYGYTF.

J is TRBJ1-2 and V is TRBV12-3 or TRBV12-4; TRBD1 might be the D (6 bases). There are 14 residues in the CDR3. V was clipped by 4 bases and J by 4 bases, with 13 bases between them. The CDR3: CASSSTGPGYGYTF. In nucleotides, the CDR3 is TGTGCCAGCAGTTCGACAGGACCAGGCTATGGCTACACCTTC.

Details on this clonotype: One end of the junction is discordant with germline, which a read error may explain. This sequence joins TRBV24-1 and TRBJ1-4; TRBD1 matches 8 bases. CDR3 length: 10 residues. Germline assignment: CDR1 KGHDR and CDR2 SFDVKD. In nucleotides, the CDR3 is TGTGCCACCAGTGACGGGACAGGACATTTT. Translation: CATSDGTGHF.

There are a few counts of this clonotype. The chain couples TRBV7-8 to TRBJ2-7, with 10 bases fitting TRBD2. This CDR3 has 17 residues. Per germline, CDR1 SGHVS and CDR2 FQNEAQ. V shed 1 base, J shed 3 bases, and the junction held 9 bases outside the gene matches. The CDR3 spells CASSLGPGLARNYEQYF. In DNA, the CDR3 is TGTGCCAGCAGCTTAGGTCCGGGACTAGCGCGAAACTACGAGCAGTACTTC.

This clonotype has just a few counts. The rearrangement uses TRBV20-1 and TRBJ2-2; D may be TRBD2 (5 bases). The germline V and J ends were trimmed by 1 base and 4 bases, with 10 bases remaining between them. Germline-derived CDR1 and CDR2 are DFQATT and SNEGSKA (reference sequence). This CDR3 has 14 residues. The CDR3 spells CSARARGSTGELFF. DNA of the CDR3: TGCAGTGCTAGAGCCCGGGGAAGCACCGGGGAGCTGTTTTTT.

The CDR3 DNA follows: TGTGCCAGCAGTGCAGGGGGCGCGGTATATTTT. Translation: CASSAGGAVYF. V and J are TRBV2 and TRBJ1-3, with 8 nucleotides matching TRBD1. This CDR3 is built from 11 residues. Germline CDR1 is SNHLY and CDR2 is FYNNEI. The V and J ends lost 4 bases and 14 bases, in that order; junction bases with no gene match: 4.

This clonotype was seen a few times. This sequence joins TRBV20-1 and TRBJ2-7; D remains unclear. CDR3 length: 11 residues. The germline V and J ends were trimmed by 5 bases and 0 bases, with 5 bases remaining between them. Germline CDR1 and CDR2: DFQATT and SNEGSKA (reference sequence). CDR3 sequence: CSAGHSYEQYF. The CDR3 nucleotides are TGCAGTGCTGGGCACTCCTACGAGCAGTACTTC.

At least ten counts were recorded for this clonotype. This chain joins TRBV29-1 and TRBJ1-1; D is possibly TRBD1 (6 bases). In germline, CDR1 is SQVTM, CDR2 ANQGSEA. Between the trimmed V and J ends, which lost 7 bases and 0 bases, there was a span of 18 bases. The CDR3 runs to 15 residues. DNA for the CDR3: TGCAGCGGAGCACCGGGGACACCACTGAACACTGAAGCTTTCTTT. Translation gives CSGAPGTPLNTEAFF.

V gene TRBV24-1 combines with J gene TRBJ2-5, with TRBD1 identical over 8 bases. V shed 3 bases and J 5 bases; nucleotides not matched to a gene: 7. Germline values: CDR1 KGHDR, CDR2 SFDVKD. The CDR3 contains 15 residues. The CDR3 protein is CATSDAQGAGETQYF. CDR3 DNA: TGTGCCACCAGTGATGCCCAGGGGGCCGGGGAGACCCAGTACTTC.

Comments on this clonotype: This sequence may be a read error, since a much larger clone differs from it by one base. The J gene is TRBJ1-2, the V gene TRBV2, with a tentative D call TRBD1 (6 bases). The CDR3 runs to 13 residues. CDR1 and CDR2 (germline): SNHLY, FYNNEI. The CDR3 sequence: CASREGHLYGHTF. In DNA form, the CDR3 reads TGTGCCAGCAGGGAGGGACACCTCTATGGCCACACCTTC.

The J gene is TRBJ2-7, the V gene TRBV15, with D unclear. This CDR3 spans 14 amino acids. Trimming stripped 1 base from V and 3 bases from J, with 10 bases between. The germline CDR1 and CDR2 sequences are LNHNV and YYDKDF (reference sequence). CDR3 nucleotides: TGTGCCACCAGCAGAGGTGTTGAGAGCTACGAGCAGTACTTC. Protein: CATSRGVESYEQYF.

This clonotype was found many times. The rearrangement joins TRBV29-1 to TRBJ2-7; either TRBD1 or TRBD2 may supply D (6 bases each). Germline CDR1 is SQVTM and CDR2 is ANQGSEA. The ends were cut back, 3 bases at V and 5 bases at J, with 14 bases in the middle. CDR3 size: 13 residues. The CDR3 loop reads CSVERDTSDEQYF. The CDR3, as DNA: TGCAGCGTTGAGCGGGACACCAGCGACGAGCAGTACTTC.